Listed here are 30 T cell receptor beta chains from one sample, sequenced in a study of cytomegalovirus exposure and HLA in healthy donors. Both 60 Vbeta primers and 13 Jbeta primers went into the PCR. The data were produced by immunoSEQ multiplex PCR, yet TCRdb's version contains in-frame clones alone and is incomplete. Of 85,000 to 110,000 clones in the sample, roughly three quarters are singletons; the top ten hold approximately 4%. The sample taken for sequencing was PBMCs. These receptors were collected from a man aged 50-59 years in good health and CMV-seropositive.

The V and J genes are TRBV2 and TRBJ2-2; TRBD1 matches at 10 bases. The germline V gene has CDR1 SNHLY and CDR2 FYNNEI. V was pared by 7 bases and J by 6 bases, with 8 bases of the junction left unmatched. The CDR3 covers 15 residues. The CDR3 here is CASTPTGGSAGELFF. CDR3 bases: TGTGCCAGCACCCCGACAGGGGGCTCAGCCGGGGAGCTGTTTTTT.

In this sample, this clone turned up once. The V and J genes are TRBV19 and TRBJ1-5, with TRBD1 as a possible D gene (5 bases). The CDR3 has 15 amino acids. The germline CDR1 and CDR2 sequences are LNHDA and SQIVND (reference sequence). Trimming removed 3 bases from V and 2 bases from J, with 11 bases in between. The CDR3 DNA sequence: TGTGCCAGTAGTATTGATGGGGCGGGCAATCAGCCCCAGCATTTT. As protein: CASSIDGAGNQPQHF.

CDR3 in DNA: TGTGCCAGCAGCTTACTTGTGGGCGACGAGCAGTACTTC. It translates to CASSLLVGDEQYF. The chain couples TRBV7-9 to TRBJ2-7; D is uncertain. V lost 2 bases and J lost 5, with 10 bases in between. Germline CDR1 and CDR2: SEHNR and FQNEAQ (reference sequence). CDR3 length: 13 amino acids.

CDR3 amino acids: CASSRTEATNEKLFF. The CDR3 DNA reads as TGTGCCAGCAGCCGGACAGAAGCAACTAATGAAAAACTGTTTTTT. The rearrangement uses TRBV4-2 and TRBJ1-4; a weak D match, TRBD1 (6 bases). Germline lookup yields CDR1 LGHNA and CDR2 YNFKEQ. V was cut by 4 bases and J by 0 bases, with 9 bases left in between. The CDR3 length is 15 residues.

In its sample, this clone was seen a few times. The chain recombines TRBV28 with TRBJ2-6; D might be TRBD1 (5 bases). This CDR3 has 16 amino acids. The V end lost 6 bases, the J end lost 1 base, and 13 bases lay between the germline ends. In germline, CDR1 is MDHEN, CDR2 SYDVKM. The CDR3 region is CASSTLTGSGANVLTF. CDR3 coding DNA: TGTGCCAGCAGCACCCTTACAGGTTCTGGGGCCAACGTCCTGACTTTC.

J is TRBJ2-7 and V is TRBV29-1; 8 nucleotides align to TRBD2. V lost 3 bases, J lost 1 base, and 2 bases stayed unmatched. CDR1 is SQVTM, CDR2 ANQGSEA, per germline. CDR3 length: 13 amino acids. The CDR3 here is CSVDAGGSYEQYF. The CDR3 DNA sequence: TGCAGCGTTGACGCGGGAGGATCCTACGAGCAGTACTTC.

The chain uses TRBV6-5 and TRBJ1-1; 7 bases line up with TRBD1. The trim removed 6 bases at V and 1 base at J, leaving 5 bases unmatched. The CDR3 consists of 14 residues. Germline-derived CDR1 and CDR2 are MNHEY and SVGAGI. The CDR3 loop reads CASSRDSWNTEAFF. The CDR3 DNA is TGTGCCAGCAGCAGGGACAGTTGGAACACTGAAGCTTTCTTT.

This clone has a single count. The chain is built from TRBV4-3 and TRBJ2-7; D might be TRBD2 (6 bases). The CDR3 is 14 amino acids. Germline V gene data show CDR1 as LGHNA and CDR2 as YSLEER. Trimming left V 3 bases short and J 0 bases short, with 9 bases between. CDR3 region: CASSQDGGSYEQYF. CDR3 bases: TGCGCCAGCAGCCAGGACGGGGGCTCCTACGAGCAGTACTTC.

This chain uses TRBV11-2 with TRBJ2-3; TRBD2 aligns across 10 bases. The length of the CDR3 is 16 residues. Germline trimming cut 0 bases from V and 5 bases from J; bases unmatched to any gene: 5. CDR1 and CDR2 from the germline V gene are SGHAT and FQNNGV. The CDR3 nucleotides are TGTGCCAGCAGCTTAGAAGCGGGAGGGCCGGGAGATACGCAGTATTTT. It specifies CASSLEAGGPGDTQYF. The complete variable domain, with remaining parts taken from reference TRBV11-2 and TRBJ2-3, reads EAGVAQSPRYKIIEKRQSVAFWCNPISGHATLYWYQQILGQGPKLLIQFQNNGVVDDSQLPKDRFSAERLKGVDSTLKIQPAKLEDSAVYLCASSLEAGGPGDTQYFGPGTRLTVL.

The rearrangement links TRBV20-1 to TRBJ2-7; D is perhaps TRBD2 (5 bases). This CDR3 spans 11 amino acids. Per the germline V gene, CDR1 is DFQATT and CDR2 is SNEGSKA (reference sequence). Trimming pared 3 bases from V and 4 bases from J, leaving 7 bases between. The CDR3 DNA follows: TGCAGTGCTAGCGCGGGTTACGAGCAGTACTTC. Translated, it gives CSASAGYEQYF.

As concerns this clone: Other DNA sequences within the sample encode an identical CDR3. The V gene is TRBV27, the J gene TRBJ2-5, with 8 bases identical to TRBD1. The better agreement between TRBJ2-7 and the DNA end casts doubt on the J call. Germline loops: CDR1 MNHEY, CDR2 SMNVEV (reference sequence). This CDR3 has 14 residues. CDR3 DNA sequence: TGTGCCAGCAGTTTACAGGGGGCGAATTACGAGCAGTACTTC. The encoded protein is CASSLQGANYEQYF.

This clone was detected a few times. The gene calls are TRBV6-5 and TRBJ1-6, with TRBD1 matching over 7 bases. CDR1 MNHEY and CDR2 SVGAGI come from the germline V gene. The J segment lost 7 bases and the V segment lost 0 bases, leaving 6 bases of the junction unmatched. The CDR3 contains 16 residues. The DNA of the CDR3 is TGTGCCAGCAGTTACTCAGCGGCAGGGGGGAATTCACCCCTCCACTTT. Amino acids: CASSYSAAGGNSPLHF.

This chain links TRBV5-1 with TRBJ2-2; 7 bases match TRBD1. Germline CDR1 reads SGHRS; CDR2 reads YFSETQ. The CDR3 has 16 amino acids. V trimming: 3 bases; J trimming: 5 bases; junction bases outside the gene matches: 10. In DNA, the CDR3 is TGCGCCAGCAGCTACTCCGGGACAGCCGCTACCGGGGAGCTGTTTTTT. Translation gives CASSYSGTAATGELFF.

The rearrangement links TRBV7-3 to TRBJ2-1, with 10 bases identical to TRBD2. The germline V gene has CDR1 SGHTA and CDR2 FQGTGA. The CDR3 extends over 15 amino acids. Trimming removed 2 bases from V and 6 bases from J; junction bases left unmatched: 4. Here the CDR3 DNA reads TGTGCCAGCAGCTTAGGACTAGCGGAGCTCAATGAGCAGTTCTTC. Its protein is CASSLGLAELNEQFF.

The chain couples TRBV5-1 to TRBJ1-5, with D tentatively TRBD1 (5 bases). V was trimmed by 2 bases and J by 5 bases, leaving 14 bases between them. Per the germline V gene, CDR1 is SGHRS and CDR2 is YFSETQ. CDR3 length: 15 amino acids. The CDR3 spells CASSLGGAGDQPQHF. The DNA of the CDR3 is TGCGCCAGCAGCTTAGGAGGGGCGGGAGATCAGCCCCAGCATTTT.

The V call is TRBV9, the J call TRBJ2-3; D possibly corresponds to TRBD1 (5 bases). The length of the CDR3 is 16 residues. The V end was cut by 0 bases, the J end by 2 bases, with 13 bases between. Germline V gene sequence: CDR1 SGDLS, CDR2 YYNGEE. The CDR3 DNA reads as TGTGCCAGCAGCGTAGGCGACAGCCTATACACAGATACGCAGTATTTT. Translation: CASSVGDSLYTDTQYF.

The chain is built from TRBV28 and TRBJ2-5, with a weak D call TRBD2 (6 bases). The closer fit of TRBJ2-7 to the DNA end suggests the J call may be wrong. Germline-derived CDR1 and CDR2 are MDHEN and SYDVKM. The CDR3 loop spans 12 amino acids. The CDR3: CASSGSPYEQYF. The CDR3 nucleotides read TGTGCCAGCAGCGGGAGTCCCTACGAGCAGTACTTC.

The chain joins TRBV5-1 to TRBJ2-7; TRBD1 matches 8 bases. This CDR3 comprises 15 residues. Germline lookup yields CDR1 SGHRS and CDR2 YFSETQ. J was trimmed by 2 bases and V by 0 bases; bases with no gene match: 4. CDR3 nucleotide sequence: TGCGCCAGCAGCTTGGACGGGACAGGTCCCTACGAGCAGTACTTC. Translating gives CASSLDGTGPYEQYF.

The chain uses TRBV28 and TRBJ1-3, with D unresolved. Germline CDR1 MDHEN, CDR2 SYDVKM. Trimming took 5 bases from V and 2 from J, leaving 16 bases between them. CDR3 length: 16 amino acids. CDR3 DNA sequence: TGTGCCAGCAGTCCAACGGGTCCGGGGACTGGAAACACCATATATTTT. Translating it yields CASSPTGPGTGNTIYF.

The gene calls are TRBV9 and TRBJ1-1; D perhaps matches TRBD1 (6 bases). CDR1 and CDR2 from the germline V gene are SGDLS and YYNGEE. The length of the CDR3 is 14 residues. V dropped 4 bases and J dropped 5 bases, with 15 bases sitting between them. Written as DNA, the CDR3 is TGTGCCAGCAGCACCGGGACAAGTAGGACTGAAGCTTTCTTT. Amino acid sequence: CASSTGTSRTEAFF.

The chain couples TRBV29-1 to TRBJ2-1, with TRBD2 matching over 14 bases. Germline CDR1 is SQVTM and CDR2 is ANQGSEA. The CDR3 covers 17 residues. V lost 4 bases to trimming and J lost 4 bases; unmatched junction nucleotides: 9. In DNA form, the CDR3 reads TGCAGCGTTGTGGGCGTGGGACTAGCGGGAGCTTACAATGAGCAGTTCTTC. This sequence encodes CSVVGVGLAGAYNEQFF.

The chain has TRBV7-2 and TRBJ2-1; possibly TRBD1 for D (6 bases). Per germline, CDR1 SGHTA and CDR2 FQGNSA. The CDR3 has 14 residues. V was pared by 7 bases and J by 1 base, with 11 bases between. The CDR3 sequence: CASTKGDSYNEQFF. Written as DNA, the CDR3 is TGTGCCAGCACTAAGGGGGATTCCTACAATGAGCAGTTCTTC.

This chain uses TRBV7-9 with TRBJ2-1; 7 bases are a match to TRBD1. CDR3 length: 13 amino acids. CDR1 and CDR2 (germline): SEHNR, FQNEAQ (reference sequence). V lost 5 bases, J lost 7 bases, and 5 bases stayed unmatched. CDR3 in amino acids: CASSTDRSNEQFF. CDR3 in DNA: TGTGCCAGCAGCACGGACAGGTCGAATGAGCAGTTCTTC.

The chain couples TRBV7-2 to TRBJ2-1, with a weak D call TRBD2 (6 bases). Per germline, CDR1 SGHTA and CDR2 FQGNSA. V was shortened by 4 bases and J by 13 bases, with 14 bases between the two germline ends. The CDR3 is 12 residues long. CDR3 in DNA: TGTGCCAGCAGCTCACTTCGGGGGACTCAGTTCTTC. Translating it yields CASSSLRGTQFF. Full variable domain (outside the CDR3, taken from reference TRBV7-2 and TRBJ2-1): GAGVSQSPSNKVTEKGKDVELRCDPISGHTALYWYRQSLGQGLEFLIYFQGNSAPDKSGLPSDRFSAERTGGSVSTLTIQRTQQEDSAVYLCASSSLRGTQFFGPGTRLTVL.

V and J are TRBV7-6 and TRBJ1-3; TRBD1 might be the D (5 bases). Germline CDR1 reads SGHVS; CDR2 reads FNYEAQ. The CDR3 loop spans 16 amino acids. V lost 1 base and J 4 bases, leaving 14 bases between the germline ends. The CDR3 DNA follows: TGTGCCAGCAGCTTAGAGGGCAGGGCGGCAGGAAACACCATATATTTT. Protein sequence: CASSLEGRAAGNTIYF.

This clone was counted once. CDR3 protein: CASSQDWTSYEQYF. CDR3 nucleotide sequence: TGTGCCAGCAGCCAAGATTGGACTAGCTACGAGCAGTACTTC. V is TRBV4-2 and J is TRBJ2-7; TRBD2 matches at 7 bases. The V gene's germline CDR1 is LGHNA and CDR2 YNFKEQ. CDR3 size: 14 residues. The ends lost 0 bases at V and 3 bases at J; junction bases unmatched: 2.

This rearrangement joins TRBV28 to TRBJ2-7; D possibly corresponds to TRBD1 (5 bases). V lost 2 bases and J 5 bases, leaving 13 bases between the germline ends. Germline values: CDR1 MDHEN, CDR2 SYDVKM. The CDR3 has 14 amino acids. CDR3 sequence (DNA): TGTGCCAGCAGTTTAGGAATTACCAGGGACGAGCAGTACTTC. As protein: CASSLGITRDEQYF.

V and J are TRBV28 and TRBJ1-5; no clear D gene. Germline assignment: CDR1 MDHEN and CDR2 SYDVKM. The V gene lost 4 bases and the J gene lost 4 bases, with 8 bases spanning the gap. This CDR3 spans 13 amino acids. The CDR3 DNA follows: TGTGCCAGCAGTTCAACAGTTAATCAGCCCCAGCATTTT. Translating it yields CASSSTVNQPQHF.

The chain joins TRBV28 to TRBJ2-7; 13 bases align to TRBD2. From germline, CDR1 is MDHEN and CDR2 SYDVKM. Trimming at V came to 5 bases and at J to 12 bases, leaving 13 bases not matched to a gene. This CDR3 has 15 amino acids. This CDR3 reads CASSQVGLAGAQWYF. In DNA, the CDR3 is TGTGCCAGCAGTCAGGTCGGACTAGCGGGGGCTCAGTGGTACTTC.

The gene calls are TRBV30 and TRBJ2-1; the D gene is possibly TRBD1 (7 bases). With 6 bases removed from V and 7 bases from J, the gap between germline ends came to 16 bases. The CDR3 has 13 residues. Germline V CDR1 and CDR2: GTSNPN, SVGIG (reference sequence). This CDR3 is CACRQGLANEQFF. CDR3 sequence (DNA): TGTGCCTGCAGACAGGGACTGGCAAATGAGCAGTTCTTC.